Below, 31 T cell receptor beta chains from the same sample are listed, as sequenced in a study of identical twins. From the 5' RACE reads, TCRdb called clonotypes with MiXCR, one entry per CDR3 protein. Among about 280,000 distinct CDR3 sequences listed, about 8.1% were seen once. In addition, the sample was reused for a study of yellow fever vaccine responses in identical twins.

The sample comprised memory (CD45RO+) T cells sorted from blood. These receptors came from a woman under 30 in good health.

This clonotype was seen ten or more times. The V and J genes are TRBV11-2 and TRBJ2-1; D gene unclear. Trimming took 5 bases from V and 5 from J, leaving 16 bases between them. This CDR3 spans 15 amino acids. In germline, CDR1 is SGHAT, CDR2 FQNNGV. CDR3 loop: CASSPDRVQNNEQFF. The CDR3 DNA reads TGTGCCAGCAGCCCAGACCGGGTTCAAAACAATGAGCAGTTCTTC.

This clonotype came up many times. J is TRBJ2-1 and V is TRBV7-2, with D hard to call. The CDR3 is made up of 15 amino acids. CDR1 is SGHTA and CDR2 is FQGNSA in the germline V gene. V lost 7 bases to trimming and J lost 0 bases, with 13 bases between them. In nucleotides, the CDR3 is TGTGCCAGCATAAAAAACCCCCTCTCCTACAATGAGCAGTTCTTC. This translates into CASIKNPLSYNEQFF.

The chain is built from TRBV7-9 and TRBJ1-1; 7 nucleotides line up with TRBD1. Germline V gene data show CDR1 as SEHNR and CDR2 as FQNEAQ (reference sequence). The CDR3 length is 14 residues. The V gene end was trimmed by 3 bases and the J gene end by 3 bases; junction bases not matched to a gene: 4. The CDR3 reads CASSFGTADTEAFF. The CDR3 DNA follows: TGTGCCAGCAGCTTCGGGACAGCGGACACTGAAGCTTTCTTT.

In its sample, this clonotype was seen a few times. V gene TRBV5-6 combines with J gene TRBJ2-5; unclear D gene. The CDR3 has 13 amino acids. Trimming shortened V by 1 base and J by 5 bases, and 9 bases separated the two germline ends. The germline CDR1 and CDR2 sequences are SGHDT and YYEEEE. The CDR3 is CASSLSRSETQYF. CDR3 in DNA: TGTGCCAGCAGCTTGTCTCGATCGGAGACCCAGTACTTC. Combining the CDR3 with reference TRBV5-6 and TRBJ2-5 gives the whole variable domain DAGVTQSPTHLIKTRGQQVTLRCSPKSGHDTVSWYQQALGQGPQFIFQYYEEEERQRGNFPDRFSGHQFPNYSSELNVNALLLGDSALYLCASSLSRSETQYFGPGTRLLVL.

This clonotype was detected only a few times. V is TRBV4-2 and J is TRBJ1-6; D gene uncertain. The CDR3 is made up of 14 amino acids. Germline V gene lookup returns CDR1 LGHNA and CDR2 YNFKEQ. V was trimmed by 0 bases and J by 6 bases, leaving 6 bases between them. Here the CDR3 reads CASSQDGSNSPLHF. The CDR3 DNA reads TGTGCCAGCAGCCAAGATGGCTCTAATTCACCCCTCCACTTT.

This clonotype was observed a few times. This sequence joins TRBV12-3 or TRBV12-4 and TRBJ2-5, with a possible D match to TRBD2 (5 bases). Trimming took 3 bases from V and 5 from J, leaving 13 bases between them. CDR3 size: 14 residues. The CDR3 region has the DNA TGTGCCAGCAGTTTCGGGCCGACGGGGGAGACCCAGTACTTC. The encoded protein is CASSFGPTGETQYF.

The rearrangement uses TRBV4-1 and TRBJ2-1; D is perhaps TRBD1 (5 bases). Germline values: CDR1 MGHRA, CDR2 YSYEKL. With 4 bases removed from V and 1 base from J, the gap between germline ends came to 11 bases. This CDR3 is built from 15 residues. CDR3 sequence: CASSLSTGSYNEQFF. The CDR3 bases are TGCGCCAGCAGCCTAAGTACAGGTTCCTACAATGAGCAGTTCTTC.

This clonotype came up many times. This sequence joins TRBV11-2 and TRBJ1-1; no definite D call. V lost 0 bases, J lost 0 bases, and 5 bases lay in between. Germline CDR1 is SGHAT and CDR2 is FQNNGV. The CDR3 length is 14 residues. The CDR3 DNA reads TGTGCCAGCAGCTTAGATCAGGTGAACACTGAAGCTTTCTTT. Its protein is CASSLDQVNTEAFF.

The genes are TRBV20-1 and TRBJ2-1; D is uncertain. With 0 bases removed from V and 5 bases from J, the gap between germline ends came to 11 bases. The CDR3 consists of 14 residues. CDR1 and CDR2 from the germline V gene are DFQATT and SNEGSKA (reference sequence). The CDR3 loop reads CSAREASAHNEQFF. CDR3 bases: TGCAGTGCTAGAGAAGCCTCGGCCCACAATGAGCAGTTCTTC.

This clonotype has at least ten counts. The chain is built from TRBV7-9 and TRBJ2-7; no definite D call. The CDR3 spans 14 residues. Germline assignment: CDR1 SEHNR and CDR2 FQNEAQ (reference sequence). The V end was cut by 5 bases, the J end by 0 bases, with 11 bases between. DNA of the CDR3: TGTGCCAGCAGCGACCGGGTATCCTCCTACGAGCAGTACTTC. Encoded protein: CASSDRVSSYEQYF.

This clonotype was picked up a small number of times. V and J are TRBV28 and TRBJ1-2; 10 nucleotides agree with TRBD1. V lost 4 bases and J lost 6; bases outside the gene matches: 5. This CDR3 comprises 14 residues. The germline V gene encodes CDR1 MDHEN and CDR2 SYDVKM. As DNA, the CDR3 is TGTGCCAGCAGTTCCCCCGGGACAGGGGATGGCTACACCTTC. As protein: CASSSPGTGDGYTF.

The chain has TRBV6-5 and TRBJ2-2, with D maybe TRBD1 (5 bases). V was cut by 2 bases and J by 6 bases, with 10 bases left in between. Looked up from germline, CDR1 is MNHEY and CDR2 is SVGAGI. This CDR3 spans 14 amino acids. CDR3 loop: CASSYPDTSGELFF. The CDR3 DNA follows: TGTGCCAGCAGTTACCCGGACACCTCCGGGGAGCTGTTTTTT.

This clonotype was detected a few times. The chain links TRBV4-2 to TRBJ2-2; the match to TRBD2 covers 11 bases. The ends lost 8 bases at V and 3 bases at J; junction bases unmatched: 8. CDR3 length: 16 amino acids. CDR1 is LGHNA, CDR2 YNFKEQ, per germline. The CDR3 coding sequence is TGTGCCAGCGGGGATCTAGCGGGAGGATACACCGGGGAGCTGTTTTTT. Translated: CASGDLAGGYTGELFF.

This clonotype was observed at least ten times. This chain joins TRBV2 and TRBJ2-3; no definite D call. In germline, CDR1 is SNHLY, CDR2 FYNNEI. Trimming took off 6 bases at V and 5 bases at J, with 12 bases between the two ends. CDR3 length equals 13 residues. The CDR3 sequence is CASRGPSKDTQYF. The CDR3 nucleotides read TGTGCCAGCAGAGGACCTTCGAAAGATACGCAGTATTTT.

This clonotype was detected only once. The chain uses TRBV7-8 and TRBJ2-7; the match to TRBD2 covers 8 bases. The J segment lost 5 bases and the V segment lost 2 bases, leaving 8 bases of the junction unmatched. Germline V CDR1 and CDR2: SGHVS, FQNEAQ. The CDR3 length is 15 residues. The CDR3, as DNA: TGTGCCAGCAGCTTAATCGGGAGGGCTACGAACGAGCAGTACTTC. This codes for CASSLIGRATNEQYF.

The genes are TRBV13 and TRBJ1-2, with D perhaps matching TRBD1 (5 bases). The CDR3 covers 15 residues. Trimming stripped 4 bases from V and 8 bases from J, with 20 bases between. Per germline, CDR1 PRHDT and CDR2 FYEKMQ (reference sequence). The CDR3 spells CASSYSGQGFWGYTF. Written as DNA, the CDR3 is TGTGCCAGCAGCTATAGTGGTCAGGGTTTTTGGGGCTACACCTTC.

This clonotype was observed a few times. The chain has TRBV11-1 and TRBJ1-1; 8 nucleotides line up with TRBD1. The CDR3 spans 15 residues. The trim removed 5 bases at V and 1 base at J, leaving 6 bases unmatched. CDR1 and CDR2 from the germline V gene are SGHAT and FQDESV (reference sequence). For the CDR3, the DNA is TGTGCCAGCAGCAGGGGACAGGCGGGGAACACTGAAGCTTTCTTT. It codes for CASSRGQAGNTEAFF.

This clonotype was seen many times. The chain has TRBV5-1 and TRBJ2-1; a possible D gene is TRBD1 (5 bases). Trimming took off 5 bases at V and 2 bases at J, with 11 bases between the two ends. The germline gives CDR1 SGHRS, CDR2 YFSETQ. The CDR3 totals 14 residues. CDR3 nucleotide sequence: TGCGCCAGCAGTTTCGACAGTCCCTACAATGAGCAGTTCTTC. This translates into CASSFDSPYNEQFF.

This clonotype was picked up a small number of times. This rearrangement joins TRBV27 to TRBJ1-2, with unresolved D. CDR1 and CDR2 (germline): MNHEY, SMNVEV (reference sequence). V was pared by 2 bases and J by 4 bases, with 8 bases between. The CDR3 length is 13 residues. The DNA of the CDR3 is TGTGCCAGCAGTTTACATGTGGGCTATGGCTACACCTTC. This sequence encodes CASSLHVGYGYTF.

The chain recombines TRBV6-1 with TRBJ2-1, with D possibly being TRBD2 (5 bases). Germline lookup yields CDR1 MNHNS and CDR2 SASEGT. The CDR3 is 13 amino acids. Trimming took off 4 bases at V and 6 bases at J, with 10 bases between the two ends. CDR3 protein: CASSGPGINEQFF. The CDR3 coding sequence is TGTGCCAGCAGTGGGCCGGGGATCAATGAGCAGTTCTTC.

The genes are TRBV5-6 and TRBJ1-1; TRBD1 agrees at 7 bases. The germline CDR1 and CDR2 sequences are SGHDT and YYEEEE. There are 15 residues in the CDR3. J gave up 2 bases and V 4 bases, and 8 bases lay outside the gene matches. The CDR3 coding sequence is TGTGCCAGCAGCCTTGGCGGACAGGTCAACACTGAAGCTTTCTTT. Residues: CASSLGGQVNTEAFF.

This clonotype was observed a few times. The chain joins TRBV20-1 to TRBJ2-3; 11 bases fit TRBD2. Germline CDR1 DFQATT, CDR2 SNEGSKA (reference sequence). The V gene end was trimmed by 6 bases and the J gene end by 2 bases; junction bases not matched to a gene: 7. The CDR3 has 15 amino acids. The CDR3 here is CSARLAGGPTDTQYF. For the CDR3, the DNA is TGCAGTGCCCGCCTAGCGGGGGGACCCACAGATACGCAGTATTTT.

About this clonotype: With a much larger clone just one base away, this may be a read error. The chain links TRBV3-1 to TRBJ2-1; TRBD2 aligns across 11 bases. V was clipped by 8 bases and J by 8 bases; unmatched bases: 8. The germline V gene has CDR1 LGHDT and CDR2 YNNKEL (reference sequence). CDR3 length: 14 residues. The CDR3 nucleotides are TGTGCCAGCTCCCAGACTAGCGGGGCCTATGAGCAGTTCTTC. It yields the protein CASSQTSGAYEQFF.

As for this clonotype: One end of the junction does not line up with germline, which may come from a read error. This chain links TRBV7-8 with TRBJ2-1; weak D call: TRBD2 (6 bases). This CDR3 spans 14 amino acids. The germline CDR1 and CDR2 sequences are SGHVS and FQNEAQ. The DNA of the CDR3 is TGTGCCAGCAGCCTCCGGGACTCCAACAATGAGCAGTTCTTC. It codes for CASSLRDSNNEQFF.

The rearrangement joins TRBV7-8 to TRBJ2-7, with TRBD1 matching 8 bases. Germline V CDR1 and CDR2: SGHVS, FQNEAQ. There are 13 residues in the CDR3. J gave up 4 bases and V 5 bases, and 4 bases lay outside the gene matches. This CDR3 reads CASSDRDRYEQYF. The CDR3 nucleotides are TGTGCCAGCAGCGACCGGGACAGGTACGAGCAGTACTTC. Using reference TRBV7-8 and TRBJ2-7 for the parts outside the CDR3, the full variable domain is GAGVSQSPRYKVAKRGQDVALRCDPISGHVSLFWYQQALGQGPEFLTYFQNEAQLDKSGLPSDRFFAERPEGSVSTLKIQRTQQEDSAVYLCASSDRDRYEQYFGPGTRLTVT.

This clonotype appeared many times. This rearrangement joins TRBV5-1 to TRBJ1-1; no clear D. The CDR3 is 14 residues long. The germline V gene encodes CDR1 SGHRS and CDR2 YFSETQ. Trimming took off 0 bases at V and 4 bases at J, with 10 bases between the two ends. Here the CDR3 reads CASSLDGRSTEAFF. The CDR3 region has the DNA TGCGCCAGCAGCTTGGATGGGAGGTCCACTGAAGCTTTCTTT.

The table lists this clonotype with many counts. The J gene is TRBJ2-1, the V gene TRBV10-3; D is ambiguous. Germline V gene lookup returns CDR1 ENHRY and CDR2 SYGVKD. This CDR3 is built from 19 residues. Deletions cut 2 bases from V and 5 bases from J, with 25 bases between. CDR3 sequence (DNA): TGTGCCATCAGTGAGCCGGCCGCCACACCCCCTCATGGTGACAATGAGCAGTTCTTC. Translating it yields CAISEPAATPPHGDNEQFF.

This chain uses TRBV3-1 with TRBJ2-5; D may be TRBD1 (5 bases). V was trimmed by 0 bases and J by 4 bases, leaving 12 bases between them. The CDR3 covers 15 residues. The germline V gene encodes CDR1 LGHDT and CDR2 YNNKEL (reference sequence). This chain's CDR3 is CASSQDQGFAETQYF. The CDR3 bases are TGTGCCAGCAGCCAAGATCAGGGCTTCGCAGAGACCCAGTACTTC.

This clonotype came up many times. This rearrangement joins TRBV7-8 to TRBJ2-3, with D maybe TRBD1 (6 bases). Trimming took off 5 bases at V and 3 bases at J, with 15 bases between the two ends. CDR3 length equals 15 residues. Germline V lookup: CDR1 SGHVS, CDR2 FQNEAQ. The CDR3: CASSPGQIITDTQYF. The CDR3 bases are TGTGCCAGCAGCCCGGGACAAATAATTACAGATACGCAGTATTTT.

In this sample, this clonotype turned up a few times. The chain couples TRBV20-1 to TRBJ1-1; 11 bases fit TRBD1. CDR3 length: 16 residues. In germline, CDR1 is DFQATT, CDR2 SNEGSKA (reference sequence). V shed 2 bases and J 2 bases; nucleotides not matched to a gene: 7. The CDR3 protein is CSARKPDRGPNTEAFF. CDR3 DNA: TGCAGTGCTAGAAAGCCGGACAGGGGGCCTAACACTGAAGCTTTCTTT.

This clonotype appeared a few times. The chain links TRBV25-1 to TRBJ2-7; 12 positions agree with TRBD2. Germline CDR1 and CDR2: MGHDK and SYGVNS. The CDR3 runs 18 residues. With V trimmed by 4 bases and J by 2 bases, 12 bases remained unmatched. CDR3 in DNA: TGTGCCAGCAGTGCAAAGAATAGGGCTAGCGGGAGGGCCTACGAGCAGTACTTC. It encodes CASSAKNRASGRAYEQYF.